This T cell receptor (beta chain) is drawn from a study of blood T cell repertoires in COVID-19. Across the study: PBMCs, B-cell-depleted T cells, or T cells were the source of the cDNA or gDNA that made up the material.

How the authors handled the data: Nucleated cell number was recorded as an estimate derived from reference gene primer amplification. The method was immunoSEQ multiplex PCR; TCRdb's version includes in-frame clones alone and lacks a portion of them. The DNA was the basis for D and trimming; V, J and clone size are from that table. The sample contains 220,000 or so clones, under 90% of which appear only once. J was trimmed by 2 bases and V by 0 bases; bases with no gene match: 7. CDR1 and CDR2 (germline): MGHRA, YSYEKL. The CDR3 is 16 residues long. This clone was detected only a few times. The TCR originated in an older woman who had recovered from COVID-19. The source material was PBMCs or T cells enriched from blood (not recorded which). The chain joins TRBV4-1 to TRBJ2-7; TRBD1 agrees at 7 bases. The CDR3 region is CASSQDPPRGTYEQYF. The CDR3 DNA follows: TGCGCCAGCAGCCAAGATCCCCCCAGGGGGACCTACGAGCAGTACTTC.